The 13 T cell receptor beta chains in this list originate from one sample, sequenced in a study of human T cells and chemical hapten exposure. TCRdb called the RACE reads again in MiXCR, with one record for every CDR3 protein. The repertoire holds tens of thousands of distinct CDR3 sequences, 11% seen once, with roughly 1.5% in the top ten. The time point is: patch test 3, about 24 weeks after DPC sensitization. Treatment in this sample: therapeutic diphenylcyclopropenone sensitization with weekly scalp DPC. The sequenced sample was whole blood, obtained in connection with sensitization to the hapten diphenylcyclopropenone (DPC). These receptors originate from a woman between 45 and 65 years old with alopecia areata. Some clones in this sample may be carry-over from other donors' samples.

This clonotype has a count of ten or more. The rearrangement links TRBV7-9 to TRBJ1-4; 9 positions match TRBD1. The CDR3 extends over 14 amino acids. Trimming at V came to 8 bases and at J to 8 bases, leaving 9 bases not matched to a gene. Per germline, CDR1 SEHNR and CDR2 FQNEAQ (reference sequence). CDR3 coding DNA: TGTGCCAGCCCCCCGGGACAGGGTGACGAAAAACTGTTTTTT. Translating it yields CASPPGQGDEKLFF.

Ten or more counts support this clonotype. For the CDR3, the DNA is TGCAGTGCCGATGGACGGAACAATCAGCCCCAGCATTTT. It specifies CSADGRNNQPQHF. V usage is TRBV20-1 and J usage is TRBJ1-5; D is uncertain. This CDR3 region has 13 residues. CDR1 is DFQATT, CDR2 SNEGSKA, per germline (reference sequence). V gave up 6 bases and J gave up 3 bases, with 12 bases separating them.

This clonotype has a count of ten or more. This chain uses TRBV5-4 with TRBJ1-6, with TRBD1 as a possible D gene (5 bases). Trimming removed 4 bases at V and 5 bases at J, with 16 bases between. The CDR3 has 16 residues. CDR1 is SGHNT and CDR2 is YYREEE in the germline V gene (reference sequence). CDR3 amino acids: CASSGDGRAHNSPLHF. The DNA of the CDR3 is TGTGCCAGCAGCGGGGATGGCAGGGCGCATAATTCACCCCTCCACTTT.

This clonotype occurred many times. The chain employs TRBV7-9 and TRBJ1-4; no reliable D call. The CDR3 runs to 15 residues. Germline V gives CDR1 SEHNR, CDR2 FQNEAQ (reference sequence). V was cut by 1 base and J by 0 bases, with 6 bases left in between. The CDR3 reads CASSLGISTNEKLFF. The CDR3 DNA is TGTGCCAGCAGCTTAGGAATCTCAACTAATGAAAAACTGTTTTTT.

This clonotype has ten or more counts. This chain connects TRBV7-6 to TRBJ2-5, with TRBD2 identical over 10 bases. The CDR3 is 14 amino acids. The germline CDR1 and CDR2 sequences are SGHVS and FNYEAQ. The ends lost 2 bases at V and 5 bases at J; junction bases unmatched: 2. The CDR3 loop reads CASSLLAGVETQYF. For the CDR3, the DNA is TGTGCCAGCAGCTTACTAGCGGGGGTCGAGACCCAGTACTTC.

This clonotype appeared many times. Here the CDR3 DNA reads TGTGCCAGCAGCCCACCGCAGGGGACTAATGAAAAACTGTTTTTT. Protein product: CASSPPQGTNEKLFF. This chain links TRBV13 with TRBJ1-4, with D possibly being TRBD1 (6 bases). V was pared by 5 bases and J by 2 bases, with 12 bases between. CDR1 and CDR2 from the germline V gene are PRHDT and FYEKMQ (reference sequence). This CDR3 contains 15 residues. Filled out from reference TRBV13 and TRBJ1-4, the complete variable domain reads AAGVIQSPRHLIKEKRETATLKCYPIPRHDTVYWYQQGPGQDPQFLISFYEKMQSDKGSIPDRFSAQQFSDYHSELNMSSLELGDSALYFCASSPPQGTNEKLFFGSGTQLSVL.

This clonotype was recorded a few times. The gene calls are TRBV20-1 and TRBJ1-4; D perhaps matches TRBD1 (5 bases). Germline CDR1 DFQATT, CDR2 SNEGSKA (reference sequence). CDR3 length: 16 amino acids. Deletions cut 1 base from V and 2 bases from J, with 14 bases between. The CDR3 coding sequence is TGCAGTGCTAGAGCCCCGGGGGGAGGCACTAATGAAAAACTGTTTTTT. It codes for CSARAPGGGTNEKLFF.

DNA for the CDR3: TGTGCCTGGAGTGGCGTAGGGGCCTCCTTCTACACCTTC. Translation: CAWSGVGASFYTF. The V call is TRBV30, the J call TRBJ1-2; D might be TRBD1 (5 bases). The germline gives CDR1 GTSNPN, CDR2 SVGIG (reference sequence). Trimming cost V 1 base and J 10 bases, with 16 bases left between them. The CDR3 spans 13 residues.

This clonotype was observed a handful of times. The J gene is TRBJ2-2, the V gene TRBV10-1; a possible D gene is TRBD1 (5 bases). The CDR3 sequence is 16 residues long. The germline CDR1 and CDR2 sequences are WNHNN and SYGVQD (reference sequence). V shed 3 bases and J shed 0 bases, with 11 bases lying between them. Written as DNA, the CDR3 is TGCGCCAGCAGTGACCCCGGACACTCGAACACCGGGGAGCTGTTTTTT. This gives the protein CASSDPGHSNTGELFF.

This clonotype was seen only a few times. The gene calls are TRBV6-1 and TRBJ2-5; D tentatively fits TRBD1 or TRBD2 (5 bases each). Germline V CDR1 and CDR2: MNHNS, SASEGT. V was trimmed by 10 bases and J by 0 bases, leaving 12 bases between them. This CDR3 comprises 13 residues. The chain's CDR3 is CATRWGNQETQYF. The CDR3 bases are TGTGCCACCCGGTGGGGGAACCAAGAGACCCAGTACTTC.

Comments on this clonotype: One end of the junction fails to match germline, which may point to a read error. The chain links TRBV29-1 to TRBJ2-2; the D gene could be TRBD1 or TRBD2 (5 bases each). The germline V gene has CDR1 SQVTM and CDR2 ANQGSEA. CDR3 length equals 15 residues. The CDR3 coding sequence is TGCAGCCTTGAAGAGGGACCGCCTTACACCGGGGAGCTGTTTTTT. Translating it yields CSLEEGPPYTGELFF.

The chain links TRBV18 to TRBJ1-2; D is unclear. The CDR3 extends over 13 amino acids. The V end lost 5 bases, the J end lost 0 bases, and 7 bases lay between the germline ends. Germline V lookup: CDR1 KGHSH, CDR2 LQKENI. The DNA for the CDR3 is TGTGCCAGCTCAACCGGCGCTAACTATGGCTACACCTTC. Translated: CASSTGANYGYTF.

This clonotype was recorded at least ten times. In DNA form, the CDR3 reads TGTGCCAGCAGCCAGGCTCCTAGCGGGAGTTCCTACGAGCAGTACTTC. Protein product: CASSQAPSGSSYEQYF. The chain has TRBV3-1 and TRBJ2-7; 10 nucleotides align to TRBD2. CDR1 is LGHDT and CDR2 is YNNKEL in the germline V gene (reference sequence). The V and J ends lost 3 bases and 1 base, in that order; junction bases with no gene match: 6. The CDR3 has 16 residues.